The clone carrying this T cell receptor (beta chain) has only a few counts. These data are taken from a study of blood T cell repertoires in COVID-19. Using immunoSEQ multiplex PCR, the repertoire was profiled, and TCRdb retains in-frame clones only, with some absent. Of about 190,000 clones listed, about 86% were seen once; the top ten hold 20% to 25%. Germline V gives CDR1 SNHLY, CDR2 FYNNEI. V was cut by 5 bases and J by 0 bases, with 16 bases left in between. This CDR3 comprises 16 residues. The source material was PBMCs or T cells enriched from blood (not recorded which). The V gene is TRBV2, the J gene TRBJ1-1, with D unclear. The sequence was collected from a woman in her forties in a cohort exposed to, infected with or recovered from COVID-19 (not recorded which). The chain's CDR3 is CASSFLVVAMNTEAFF. The CDR3 DNA sequence: TGTGCCAGCAGTTTTCTAGTCGTGGCCATGAACACTGAAGCTTTCTTT.